Shown below are 29 T cell receptor beta chains from a single sample sequenced in a study of cytomegalovirus exposure and HLA in healthy donors. Vbeta (60) and Jbeta (13) primers were used in the PCR. Profiling relied on immunoSEQ multiplex PCR, and the TCRdb table lists in-frame clones only, not all of them. The data hold tens of thousands of clones, with 80% observed a single time. Input material: PBMCs. The source of these receptors is a male donor in good health and CMV-seronegative.

This clone was recorded only once. The chain has TRBV25-1 and TRBJ1-2; D not resolved. This CDR3 comprises 13 residues. From germline, CDR1 is MGHDK and CDR2 SYGVNS. Trimming shortened V by 1 base and J by 6 bases, and 9 bases separated the two germline ends. CDR3 in amino acids: CASSESDFDGYTF. The CDR3 region has the DNA TGTGCCAGCAGTGAATCGGACTTCGATGGCTACACCTTC.

The V call is TRBV10-1, the J call TRBJ2-3, with 14 bases aligning to TRBD2. J lost 9 bases, V lost 6 bases, and 8 bases had no gene match. This CDR3 has 15 amino acids. Germline assignment: CDR1 WNHNN and CDR2 SYGVQD (reference sequence). The CDR3 coding sequence is TGCGCCAGCAGCGATGGACTAGCGGGAGGTGGCACGCAGTATTTT. Amino acid sequence: CASSDGLAGGGTQYF.

This chain uses TRBV5-1 with TRBJ2-7; 9 bases are a match to TRBD1. The CDR3 covers 15 residues. The V gene end was trimmed by 5 bases and the J gene end by 6 bases; junction bases not matched to a gene: 12. The germline V gene encodes CDR1 SGHRS and CDR2 YFSETQ. In DNA form, the CDR3 reads TGCGCCAGCAGAGTAACCCCCGGGACAGGGAGCGAGCAGTACTTC. As protein: CASRVTPGTGSEQYF.

V usage is TRBV4-2 and J usage is TRBJ2-5, with 13 bases lining up with TRBD2. CDR1 LGHNA and CDR2 YNFKEQ come from the germline V gene. The CDR3 consists of 15 residues. Unmatched junction bases numbered 4, after V lost 2 bases and J lost 7 bases. The CDR3 is CASSQILAGGATQYF. CDR3 sequence (DNA): TGTGCCAGCAGCCAAATACTAGCGGGGGGGGCGACCCAGTACTTC.

The chain joins TRBV4-2 to TRBJ1-1; 10 bases are shared with TRBD1. V dropped 2 bases and J dropped 2; count of bases not matched to a gene: 2. CDR3 length: 15 residues. Looked up from germline, CDR1 is LGHNA and CDR2 is YNFKEQ. This CDR3 is CASSQKTGGNTEAFF. CDR3 sequence (DNA): TGTGCCAGCAGCCAAAAGACAGGGGGCAACACTGAAGCTTTCTTT.

The chain combines TRBV14 with TRBJ2-3, with no clear D. This CDR3 contains 15 residues. Trimming cost V 1 base and J 2 bases, with 10 bases left between them. Per germline, CDR1 SGHDN and CDR2 FVKESK. CDR3 region: CASSQGPGNTDTQYF. CDR3 DNA: TGTGCCAGCAGCCAAGGTCCAGGAAACACAGATACGCAGTATTTT.

The chain couples TRBV5-1 to TRBJ2-2; the match to TRBD1 covers 9 bases. In germline, CDR1 is SGHRS, CDR2 YFSETQ. Trimming cost V 2 bases and J 3 bases; bases outside gene matches: 2. CDR3 size: 15 residues. CDR3 residues: CASSFRTGDTGELFF. The DNA for the CDR3 is TGCGCCAGCAGCTTCCGGACAGGGGACACCGGGGAGCTGTTTTTT.

This clone was counted a single time. This chain links TRBV5-1 with TRBJ2-1, with D hard to call. The V gene's germline CDR1 is SGHRS and CDR2 YFSETQ. The CDR3 is made up of 15 amino acids. V was shortened by 0 bases and J by 3 bases, with 10 bases between the two germline ends. The CDR3 protein is CASSLDVGLYNEQFF. The CDR3 nucleotides read TGCGCCAGCAGCTTGGATGTCGGTCTCTACAATGAGCAGTTCTTC.

CDR3: CASSLDPGSNSPLHF. CDR3 nucleotides: TGTGCCAGCAGCTTAGATCCAGGCTCTAATTCACCCCTCCACTTT. The V and J genes are TRBV11-2 and TRBJ1-6, with unresolved D. The ends were cut back, 0 bases at V and 6 bases at J, with 9 bases in the middle. CDR3 size: 15 residues. CDR1 and CDR2 (germline): SGHAT, FQNNGV.

The chain couples TRBV28 to TRBJ1-2; 11 bases map to TRBD1. V trimming: 8 bases; J trimming: 7 bases; junction bases outside the gene matches: 9. Germline CDR1 and CDR2: MDHEN and SYDVKM. The CDR3 has 14 amino acids. The CDR3 reads CASRIGTGGSGYTF. The CDR3 DNA reads TGTGCCAGCCGGATAGGGACAGGGGGAAGTGGCTACACCTTC.

DNA of the CDR3: TGCGCCAGCAGCTTGGAAGTACAGGGGGCGACCGGGGAGCTGTTTTTT. Amino acids: CASSLEVQGATGELFF. V usage is TRBV5-1 and J usage is TRBJ2-2; 9 bases fit TRBD1. Trimming removed 0 bases from V and 5 bases from J; junction bases left unmatched: 5. Germline CDR1 and CDR2: SGHRS and YFSETQ. The CDR3 extends over 16 amino acids.

The genes are TRBV2 and TRBJ1-2; the D is unclear. The germline V gene encodes CDR1 SNHLY and CDR2 FYNNEI. With 2 bases removed from V and 2 bases from J, the gap between germline ends came to 9 bases. The CDR3 sequence is 14 residues long. CDR3 residues: CASSEFPQNYGYTF. Here the CDR3 DNA reads TGTGCCAGCAGTGAATTTCCCCAAAACTATGGCTACACCTTC.

This sequence joins TRBV5-1 and TRBJ1-1, with no clear D. Germline lookup yields CDR1 SGHRS and CDR2 YFSETQ. The V end was cut by 6 bases, the J end by 1 base, with 10 bases between. The CDR3 contains 13 residues. This CDR3 is CASTGLRNTEAFF. The CDR3 nucleotides read TGCGCCAGCACTGGACTTAGGAACACTGAAGCTTTCTTT. The full variable domain, in which reference TRBV5-1 and TRBJ1-1 provide the parts outside the CDR3, is KAGVTQTPRYLIKTRGQQVTLSCSPISGHRSVSWYQQTPGQGLQFLFEYFSETQRNKGNFPGRFSGRQFSNSRSEMNVSTLELGDSALYLCASTGLRNTEAFFGQGTRLTVV.

The chain couples TRBV30 to TRBJ1-1, with no clear D. V shed 0 bases and J shed 8 bases, with 13 bases lying between them. The CDR3 loop spans 13 amino acids. CDR1 and CDR2 from the germline V gene are GTSNPN and SVGIG (reference sequence). CDR3: CAWSVVSTGEAFF. In DNA, the CDR3 is TGTGCCTGGAGTGTTGTCTCAACGGGGGAAGCTTTCTTT.

The CDR3: CASSLSVSSTDTQYF. CDR3 sequence (DNA): TGCGCCAGCAGCTTGTCAGTGTCTAGCACAGATACGCAGTATTTT. The J gene is TRBJ2-3, the V gene TRBV5-1, with D unresolved. Germline CDR1 reads SGHRS; CDR2 reads YFSETQ. V gave up 1 base and J gave up 0 bases, with 9 bases separating them. This CDR3 is 15 amino acids long.

CDR3 protein: CASSLYYEQYF. The CDR3 DNA sequence: TGTGCCAGCAGCCTTTACTACGAGCAGTACTTC. The J gene is TRBJ2-7, the V gene TRBV2; no reliable D call. V lost 6 bases and J 3 bases, leaving 6 bases between the germline ends. The CDR3 is made up of 11 amino acids. Per the germline V gene, CDR1 is SNHLY and CDR2 is FYNNEI.

A few counts support this clone. The J gene is TRBJ1-2, the V gene TRBV11-2; D gene uncertain. This CDR3 spans 15 amino acids. Deletions cut 3 bases from V and 2 bases from J, with 13 bases between. CDR1 and CDR2 (germline): SGHAT, FQNNGV. This CDR3 is CASSFPVRGNYGYTF. The DNA for the CDR3 is TGTGCCAGCAGCTTCCCTGTACGAGGGAACTATGGCTACACCTTC.

This clone was recorded once. This rearrangement joins TRBV27 to TRBJ2-5, with TRBD2 matching over 11 bases. The J call is uncertain, as TRBJ2-7 better fits the DNA end. This CDR3 comprises 18 residues. Germline CDR1 and CDR2: MNHEY and SMNVEV (reference sequence). CDR3 in amino acids: CASSVRSVGTSGIYEQYF. CDR3 nucleotides: TGTGCCAGCAGTGTTCGCAGTGTGGGGACTAGCGGAATATACGAGCAGTACTTC.

This clone was detected only once. The rearrangement uses TRBV25-1 and TRBJ2-5; D perhaps matches TRBD1 (6 bases). The CDR3 spans 12 residues. The V end was cut by 6 bases, the J end by 3 bases, with 8 bases between. CDR1 MGHDK and CDR2 SYGVNS come from the germline V gene. CDR3 loop: CASSQGKETQYF. Written as DNA, the CDR3 is TGTGCCAGCAGCCAGGGGAAAGAGACCCAGTACTTC.

This clone came up a few times. V gene TRBV10-1 combines with J gene TRBJ1-1; 9 nucleotides align to TRBD1. This CDR3 comprises 16 residues. CDR1 is WNHNN, CDR2 SYGVQD, per germline (reference sequence). J gave up 7 bases and V 0 bases, and 9 bases lay outside the gene matches. DNA of the CDR3: TGCGCCAGCAGTGAGTCAATTGGGACAGGGAAAGGTGAAGCTTTCTTT. Protein product: CASSESIGTGKGEAFF.

The chain recombines TRBV5-1 with TRBJ2-7; D may be TRBD2 (6 bases). There are 15 residues in the CDR3. Germline V lookup: CDR1 SGHRS, CDR2 YFSETQ. V was clipped by 3 bases and J by 2 bases, with 15 bases between them. DNA of the CDR3: TGCGCCAGCAGCTCTGGTCGGGGGTTGACCTACGAGCAGTACTTC. This gives the protein CASSSGRGLTYEQYF.

The rearrangement joins TRBV7-2 to TRBJ2-3; tentatively, D is TRBD1 (5 bases). The V end lost 1 base, the J end lost 6 bases, and 11 bases lay between the germline ends. The CDR3 covers 14 residues. CDR1 is SGHTA, CDR2 FQGNSA, per germline. The DNA for the CDR3 is TGTGCCAGCAGCTTAGAGGGGCCTCCCGATACGCAGTATTTT. Translated: CASSLEGPPDTQYF. The variable domain in full, with the rest retrieved from reference TRBV7-2 and TRBJ2-3, is GAGVSQSPSNKVTEKGKDVELRCDPISGHTALYWYRQSLGQGLEFLIYFQGNSAPDKSGLPSDRFSAERTGGSVSTLTIQRTQQEDSAVYLCASSLEGPPDTQYFGPGTRLTVL.

This clone showed up just a few times. The chain recombines TRBV27 with TRBJ1-1, with TRBD1 matching 7 bases. Germline CDR1 and CDR2: MNHEY and SMNVEV (reference sequence). The V and J ends lost 5 bases and 3 bases, in that order; junction bases with no gene match: 3. The CDR3 extends over 13 amino acids. The CDR3 nucleotides are TGTGCCAGCAGTGTGACAGGGCACACTGAAGCTTTCTTT. Translating gives CASSVTGHTEAFF.

This clone was observed once. V gene TRBV6-1 combines with J gene TRBJ1-2; TRBD1 agrees at 12 bases. There are 13 residues in the CDR3. Unmatched junction bases numbered 5, after V lost 8 bases and J lost 7 bases. Per the germline V gene, CDR1 is MNHNS and CDR2 is SASEGT. CDR3 coding DNA: TGTGCCAGCTATGGGACAGGGGGCCGTGGCTACACCTTC. This translates into CASYGTGGRGYTF.

The chain links TRBV7-9 to TRBJ2-1; TRBD1 matches 8 bases. In germline, CDR1 is SEHNR, CDR2 FQNEAQ (reference sequence). The V and J ends lost 5 bases and 3 bases, in that order; junction bases with no gene match: 6. The CDR3 runs 15 residues. In nucleotides, the CDR3 is TGTGCCAGCAGCCGGACAGGGATTAACTACAATGAGCAGTTCTTC. Protein product: CASSRTGINYNEQFF. The entire variable domain, with the rest obtained from reference TRBV7-9 and TRBJ2-1, is as follows: DTGVSQNPRHKITKRGQNVTFRCDPISEHNRLYWYRQTLGQGPEFLTYFQNEAQLEKSRLLSDRFSAERPKGSFSTLEIQRTEQGDSAMYLCASSRTGINYNEQFFGPGTRLTVL.

The chain combines TRBV27 with TRBJ2-1; 9 nucleotides agree with TRBD1. The CDR3 spans 15 residues. Germline lookup yields CDR1 MNHEY and CDR2 SMNVEV (reference sequence). The trim removed 5 bases at V and 6 bases at J, leaving 8 bases unmatched. CDR3 protein: CASSLEGQGLNEQFF. The CDR3 DNA reads TGTGCCAGCAGTCTAGAGGGACAGGGTCTCAATGAGCAGTTCTTC.

V is TRBV2 and J is TRBJ1-4; the D gene is possibly TRBD1 (6 bases). This CDR3 contains 14 residues. Trimming took 1 base from V and 10 from J, leaving 13 bases between them. CDR1 and CDR2 (germline): SNHLY, FYNNEI. The CDR3 nucleotides read TGTGCCAGCAGTGAAGGGAGGGGGGGGGCAAAACTGTTTTTT. Protein: CASSEGRGGAKLFF.

The chain combines TRBV10-3 with TRBJ1-2; TRBD1 matches at 7 bases. The germline gives CDR1 ENHRY, CDR2 SYGVKD. The CDR3 totals 13 residues. The J segment lost 7 bases and the V segment lost 7 bases, leaving 9 bases of the junction unmatched. The CDR3 nucleotides are TGTGCCATCACCACAGACAGGGACGGTGGCTACACCTTC. Protein product: CAITTDRDGGYTF.

This rearrangement joins TRBV4-3 to TRBJ1-2; D call uncertain. From germline, CDR1 is LGHNA and CDR2 YSLEER. Trimming removed 0 bases at V and 6 bases at J, with 14 bases between. The CDR3 is made up of 15 amino acids. CDR3 coding DNA: TGCGCCAGCAGCCAAGATGAAAGCCGGTCGGATGGCTACACCTTC. It encodes CASSQDESRSDGYTF.